The 28 T cell receptor beta chains listed next were all sequenced from one sample in a study of blood T cell repertoires in COVID-19. The protocol was immunoSEQ multiplex PCR, while the TCRdb copy is restricted to in-frame clones and leaves out a portion. The sample includes under 80,000 clones, 88% seen only once; the top ten take about 1.5%. The specimen sequenced was peripheral blood. The receptors shown here come from a human donor in a cohort sampled during active COVID-19.

This clone showed up just a few times. V and J are TRBV7-9 and TRBJ1-1; D is undetermined. Per the germline V gene, CDR1 is SEHNR and CDR2 is FQNEAQ (reference sequence). The length of the CDR3 is 15 residues. V lost 7 bases and J lost 1, with 16 bases in between. DNA of the CDR3: TGTGCCAGCACCTTCAACGTGTTCGGGAACACTGAAGCTTTCTTT. Encoded protein: CASTFNVFGNTEAFF.

The rearrangement links TRBV10-1 to TRBJ2-5; 9 bases align to TRBD1. CDR3 size: 16 residues. Per the germline V gene, CDR1 is WNHNN and CDR2 is SYGVQD (reference sequence). V was pared by 0 bases and J by 2 bases, with 4 bases of the junction left unmatched. Here the CDR3 DNA reads TGCGCCAGCAGTGAGTCACCGGGACAGGGACAAGAGACCCAGTACTTC. It specifies CASSESPGQGQETQYF.

The CDR3 loop reads CASSYGDNEQFF. CDR3 coding DNA: TGTGCCAGCAGTTACGGAGACAATGAGCAGTTCTTC. The V call is TRBV28, the J call TRBJ2-1; D unresolved. Deletions cut 4 bases from V and 5 bases from J, with 6 bases between. The germline CDR1 and CDR2 sequences are MDHEN and SYDVKM. The CDR3 totals 12 residues.

J is TRBJ1-5 and V is TRBV3-1 (or the pseudogene TRBV3-2); 8 positions match TRBD1. Germline CDR1 LGHDT, CDR2 YNNKEL (reference sequence). This CDR3 is built from 15 residues. The junction had 4 bases not matched to a gene; V was cut back by 0 bases and J by 6 bases. CDR3 nucleotide sequence: TGTGCCAGCAGCCAAGATCACAGGGGGGGTCAGCCCCAGCATTTT. Translation gives CASSQDHRGGQPQHF.

This clone came up once. This chain connects TRBV29-1 to TRBJ2-1; D ambiguous. Germline CDR1 is SQVTM and CDR2 is ANQGSEA. The CDR3 sequence is 14 residues long. Trimming took off 6 bases at V and 8 bases at J, with 20 bases between the two ends. The CDR3 reads CSVERKLTFDEQFF. The CDR3 DNA is TGCAGCGTCGAAAGAAAGTTGACTTTCGATGAGCAGTTCTTC.

V gene TRBV24-1 combines with J gene TRBJ2-2; weak D call: TRBD1 (6 bases). Germline-derived CDR1 and CDR2 are KGHDR and SFDVKD. Trimming left V 2 bases short and J 7 bases short, with 13 bases between. The CDR3 covers 15 residues. This chain's CDR3 is CATSDYGRGYGELFF. Here the CDR3 DNA reads TGTGCCACCAGTGATTACGGCAGGGGTTACGGGGAGCTGTTTTTT.

The V call is TRBV27, the J call TRBJ2-5; perhaps TRBD2 as D (6 bases). The germline V gene has CDR1 MNHEY and CDR2 SMNVEV (reference sequence). This CDR3 has 14 residues. V was clipped by 5 bases and J by 0 bases, with 10 bases between them. DNA of the CDR3: TGTGCCAGCAGTACGGGACTGTACCAAGAGACCCAGTACTTC. This translates into CASSTGLYQETQYF.

The chain recombines TRBV7-2 with TRBJ1-2; the D gene is possibly TRBD1 (5 bases). Germline loops: CDR1 SGHTA, CDR2 FQGNSA. Trimming left V 5 bases short and J 4 bases short, with 8 bases between. The CDR3 has 12 amino acids. DNA for the CDR3: TGTGCCAGCAGCGCGACAGCCTATGGCTACACCTTC. It yields the protein CASSATAYGYTF.

The chain has TRBV5-1 and TRBJ1-1; 9 bases are shared with TRBD1. CDR3 length equals 14 residues. Germline lookup yields CDR1 SGHRS and CDR2 YFSETQ. J lost 4 bases, V lost 1 base, and 2 bases had no gene match. CDR3 nucleotide sequence: TGCGCCAGCAGCTTGTACAGGGGGCCCACTGAAGCTTTCTTT. Translation gives CASSLYRGPTEAFF.

A single count supports this clone. V is TRBV18 and J is TRBJ1-1; 7 positions agree with TRBD1. CDR1 and CDR2 from the germline V gene are KGHSH and LQKENI. The CDR3 covers 18 residues. The junction had 16 bases not matched to a gene; V was cut back by 3 bases and J by 3 bases. DNA for the CDR3: TGTGCCAGCTCACCGCTTCAGACAGGGCTTTCTAGGGACACTGAAGCTTTCTTT. This codes for CASSPLQTGLSRDTEAFF.

The genes are TRBV3-1 (or the pseudogene TRBV3-2) and TRBJ2-3; TRBD1 matches 9 bases. Germline trimming cut 4 bases from V and 2 bases from J; bases unmatched to any gene: 4. This CDR3 is 15 amino acids long. From germline, CDR1 is LGHDT and CDR2 YNNKEL (reference sequence). The CDR3 DNA reads as TGTGCCAGCAGCCTCCGGGACAGGGTCACAGATACGCAGTATTTT. It yields the protein CASSLRDRVTDTQYF.

This clone was detected only once. CDR3 sequence reads: CASSESSGPYNEQFF. DNA of the CDR3: TGTGCCAGCAGCGAGTCTAGCGGGCCCTACAATGAGCAGTTCTTC. The V call is TRBV5-4, the J call TRBJ2-1; 8 nucleotides agree with TRBD2. The CDR3 consists of 15 residues. Germline loops: CDR1 SGHNT, CDR2 YYREEE (reference sequence). Germline trimming cut 4 bases from V and 2 bases from J; bases unmatched to any gene: 5.

J is TRBJ1-5 and V is TRBV27, with D maybe TRBD1 (6 bases). V lost 5 bases and J 3 bases, leaving 14 bases between the germline ends. This CDR3 is built from 15 residues. CDR1 and CDR2 (germline): MNHEY, SMNVEV (reference sequence). The CDR3 coding sequence is TGTGCCAGCAGTCCCTGGGACATGGACAATCAGCCCCAGCATTTT. Translation gives CASSPWDMDNQPQHF.

This chain links TRBV11-2 with TRBJ1-6, with no clear D. The germline gives CDR1 SGHAT, CDR2 FQNNGV. The ends were cut back, 5 bases at V and 6 bases at J, with 11 bases in the middle. CDR3 length equals 14 residues. The CDR3 protein is CASSPGLSNSPLHF. Here the CDR3 DNA reads TGTGCCAGCAGCCCAGGACTGAGTAATTCACCCCTCCACTTT.

This chain uses TRBV7-6 with TRBJ2-1; D is undetermined. V was clipped by 5 bases and J by 0 bases, with 14 bases between them. The CDR3 loop spans 16 amino acids. Germline V CDR1 and CDR2: SGHVS, FNYEAQ. CDR3 amino acids: CASSLTSTSSYNEQFF. In nucleotides, the CDR3 is TGTGCCAGCAGCCTTACCTCCACGAGCTCCTACAATGAGCAGTTCTTC.

A remark on this clone: Other nucleotide sequences in the sample specify the same CDR3. The chain is built from TRBV3-1 (or the pseudogene TRBV3-2) and TRBJ2-3; D not resolved. The germline V gene has CDR1 LGHDT and CDR2 YNNKEL (reference sequence). The CDR3 runs 12 residues. Deletions cut 2 bases from V and 3 bases from J, with 3 bases between. CDR3 residues: CASSQLTDTQYF. CDR3 bases: TGTGCCAGCAGCCAACTAACAGATACGCAGTATTTT.

This chain uses TRBV5-6 with TRBJ2-3; 11 nucleotides line up with TRBD2. Germline V gives CDR1 SGHDT, CDR2 YYEEEE. This CDR3 contains 17 residues. Unmatched junction bases numbered 9, after V lost 0 bases and J lost 6 bases. The CDR3: CASSLDLAGGTRDTQYF. CDR3 coding DNA: TGTGCCAGCAGCTTGGACCTAGCGGGAGGCACAAGGGATACGCAGTATTTT.

J is TRBJ2-5 and V is TRBV5-4, with 8 bases fitting TRBD1. This CDR3 spans 15 amino acids. Unmatched junction bases numbered 13, after V lost 7 bases and J lost 5 bases. Germline lookup yields CDR1 SGHNT and CDR2 YYREEE (reference sequence). CDR3 in amino acids: CASVDRVGSGETQYF. For the CDR3, the DNA is TGTGCCAGCGTGGACAGGGTGGGCTCCGGGGAGACCCAGTACTTC.

This clone was seen a few times. J is TRBJ1-2 and V is TRBV2; 8 bases align to TRBD1. The CDR3 length is 15 residues. Per germline, CDR1 SNHLY and CDR2 FYNNEI. V shed 1 base, J shed 4 bases, and the junction held 5 bases outside the gene matches. The CDR3 sequence is CASSEEAGGGYGYTF. CDR3 nucleotides: TGTGCCAGCAGTGAAGAGGCAGGGGGCGGCTATGGCTACACCTTC.

The chain is built from TRBV3-1 (or the pseudogene TRBV3-2) and TRBJ2-7, with 10 nucleotides matching TRBD2. This CDR3 comprises 15 residues. Germline CDR1 reads LGHDT; CDR2 reads YNNKEL (reference sequence). V dropped 4 bases and J dropped 7; count of bases not matched to a gene: 10. CDR3 in DNA: TGTGCCAGCAGCCTCCTCGCTAGCGGGAGTAAAGAGCAGTACTTC. It encodes CASSLLASGSKEQYF.

This clone was counted a single time. The chain uses TRBV19 and TRBJ2-7, with TRBD2 matching 8 bases. Trimming at V came to 4 bases and at J to 1 base, leaving 9 bases not matched to a gene. The germline CDR1 and CDR2 sequences are LNHDA and SQIVND (reference sequence). CDR3 length: 16 residues. CDR3: CASSTSGTRVSYEQYF. The DNA of the CDR3 is TGTGCCAGTAGTACCTCCGGGACTAGGGTTTCCTACGAGCAGTACTTC.

V and J are TRBV29-1 and TRBJ2-5; perhaps TRBD2 as D (6 bases). V was cut by 6 bases and J by 4 bases, with 12 bases left in between. The germline V gene encodes CDR1 SQVTM and CDR2 ANQGSEA. This CDR3 has 12 residues. In DNA form, the CDR3 reads TGCAGCGTCCGGGGAGGCCCAGAGACCCAGTACTTC. Protein sequence: CSVRGGPETQYF. The variable domain in full, with the rest retrieved from reference TRBV29-1 and TRBJ2-5, is SAVISQKPSRDICQRGTSLTIQCQVDSQVTMMFWYRQQPGQSLTLIATANQGSEATYESGFVIDKFPISRPNLTFSTLTVSNMSPEDSSIYLCSVRGGPETQYFGPGTRLLVL.

This rearrangement joins TRBV29-1 to TRBJ2-1; D is perhaps TRBD1 (5 bases). Per the germline V gene, CDR1 is SQVTM and CDR2 is ANQGSEA. Trimming cost V 7 bases and J 3 bases, with 10 bases left between them. The length of the CDR3 is 12 residues. The CDR3 sequence: CSAGDSYNEQFF. The CDR3 nucleotides are TGCAGCGCCGGAGACAGCTACAATGAGCAGTTCTTC.

This chain uses TRBV28 with TRBJ1-5, with D hard to call. Germline assignment: CDR1 MDHEN and CDR2 SYDVKM. Trimming removed 5 bases from V and 1 base from J, with 18 bases in between. The CDR3 covers 17 residues. CDR3 DNA: TGTGCCAGCAGTCCGCCACCTGCGGTAAGGAGCAATCAGCCCCAGCATTTT. It yields the protein CASSPPPAVRSNQPQHF.

The chain recombines TRBV2 with TRBJ1-4; the D gene is possibly TRBD1 (5 bases). Germline V gives CDR1 SNHLY, CDR2 FYNNEI. Trimming left V 4 bases short and J 4 bases short, with 10 bases between. The CDR3 sequence is 14 residues long. The chain's CDR3 is CASSGQGLNEKLFF. CDR3 nucleotides: TGTGCCAGCAGTGGCCAGGGCCTTAATGAAAAACTGTTTTTT.

The CDR3 nucleotides are TGCAGCGTGGGTGTACGGAGGGCCGTAGATACGCAGTATTTT. Amino acids: CSVGVRRAVDTQYF. The V and J genes are TRBV29-1 and TRBJ2-3; a possible D gene is TRBD2 (6 bases). This CDR3 is 14 amino acids long. V was trimmed by 6 bases and J by 5 bases, leaving 18 bases between them. The germline CDR1 and CDR2 sequences are SQVTM and ANQGSEA.

V gene TRBV5-6 combines with J gene TRBJ1-3; 8 bases agree with TRBD1. V shed 5 bases, J shed 2 bases, and the junction held 3 bases outside the gene matches. The length of the CDR3 is 14 residues. The germline V gene encodes CDR1 SGHDT and CDR2 YYEEEE. CDR3 loop: CASSKTGAGNTIYF. DNA of the CDR3: TGTGCCAGCAGTAAGACAGGGGCTGGAAACACCATATATTTT.

V gene TRBV6-4 combines with J gene TRBJ2-1; 8 bases align to TRBD1. From germline, CDR1 is MRHNA and CDR2 SNTAGT. The CDR3 is 14 residues long. Germline trimming cut 6 bases from V and 7 bases from J; bases unmatched to any gene: 8. The CDR3 DNA is TGTGCCAGCAGCCTTTGGACAGGGTATAATGAGCAGTTCTTC. This encodes CASSLWTGYNEQFF.